Listed here are 23 T cell receptor beta chains from one sample, sequenced in a study of cytomegalovirus exposure and HLA in healthy donors. Primers: 60 Vbeta forward and 13 Jbeta reverse. Clones were sequenced by immunoSEQ multiplex PCR, and TCRdb holds only the in-frame ones, with some missing. The profile shows roughly 100,000 clones, approximately 80% of them singletons. Sequences were obtained from PBMCs. Every receptor here comes from a man in his fifties in good health and CMV-seronegative.

In this sample, this clone turned up a few times. This chain connects TRBV19 to TRBJ2-2; D call uncertain. CDR1 and CDR2 (germline): LNHDA, SQIVND (reference sequence). This CDR3 region has 14 residues. The V end was cut by 4 bases, the J end by 5 bases, with 11 bases between. The CDR3, as DNA: TGTGCCAGTAGTACGGAAAAGAGGACCGGGGAGCTGTTTTTT. This codes for CASSTEKRTGELFF.

This clone was seen only a few times. The chain carries TRBV18 and TRBJ1-5, with 7 positions matching TRBD1. Germline CDR1 KGHSH, CDR2 LQKENI. V dropped 2 bases and J dropped 12; count of bases not matched to a gene: 13. There are 15 residues in the CDR3. CDR3 sequence reads: CASSPSLLDRDGQHF. CDR3 coding DNA: TGTGCCAGCTCACCATCGTTGCTCGACAGGGACGGCCAGCATTTT. The full variable domain, completed using reference TRBV18 and TRBJ1-5, is NAGVMQNPRHLVRRRGQEARLRCSPMKGHSHVYWYRQLPEEGLKFMVYLQKENIIDESGMPKERFSAEFPKEGPSILRIQQVVRGDSAAYFCASSPSLLDRDGQHFGDGTRLSIL.

This clone was found once. V is TRBV10-1 and J is TRBJ2-3; 7 nucleotides match TRBD1. The CDR3 totals 14 residues. Germline V CDR1 and CDR2: WNHNN, SYGVQD (reference sequence). V dropped 2 bases and J dropped 1; count of bases not matched to a gene: 0. The CDR3 here is CASSEGQGTDTQYF. DNA for the CDR3: TGCGCCAGCAGTGAGGGACAGGGCACAGATACGCAGTATTTT.

V and J are TRBV18 and TRBJ2-1; 10 bases fit TRBD2. J was trimmed by 7 bases and V by 8 bases; bases with no gene match: 14. The germline gives CDR1 KGHSH, CDR2 LQKENI. The CDR3 is 16 amino acids. The CDR3 sequence is CASTSQSGGASNEQFF. The CDR3 coding sequence is TGTGCCAGCACGAGCCAAAGCGGGGGGGCTAGTAATGAGCAGTTCTTC.

The chain has TRBV7-9 and TRBJ1-5, with D hard to call. Germline V gene lookup returns CDR1 SEHNR and CDR2 FQNEAQ (reference sequence). V was pared by 5 bases and J by 6 bases, with 8 bases between. This CDR3 spans 12 amino acids. This CDR3 is CASSPPSQPQHF. In DNA form, the CDR3 reads TGTGCCAGCAGCCCTCCCTCTCAGCCCCAGCATTTT.

This chain links TRBV7-2 with TRBJ1-5; 10 bases line up with TRBD1. The V gene's germline CDR1 is SGHTA and CDR2 FQGNSA. Trimming at V came to 0 bases and at J to 4 bases, leaving 3 bases not matched to a gene. CDR3 length equals 16 residues. The CDR3 is CASSLAGTGVNQPQHF. CDR3 bases: TGTGCCAGCAGCTTAGCGGGGACAGGGGTTAATCAGCCCCAGCATTTT.

The chain joins TRBV2 to TRBJ1-2; TRBD1 might be the D (5 bases). Trimming removed 6 bases from V and 7 bases from J, with 15 bases in between. In germline, CDR1 is SNHLY, CDR2 FYNNEI. This CDR3 is built from 13 residues. The CDR3, as DNA: TGTGCCAGCAGCTTACCGGGGGAATTTGGCTACACCTTC. Its protein is CASSLPGEFGYTF.

The rearrangement uses TRBV9 and TRBJ2-1; TRBD2 agrees at 10 bases. CDR3 length: 15 amino acids. With 3 bases clipped from V and 4 bases from J, the junction kept 4 bases outside the gene matches. The germline V gene encodes CDR1 SGDLS and CDR2 YYNGEE. The CDR3 here is CASSGPGLAYNEQFF. The CDR3 nucleotides are TGTGCCAGCAGCGGACCGGGACTAGCGTACAATGAGCAGTTCTTC.

V and J are TRBV6-6 and TRBJ2-5, with a weak D call TRBD2 (6 bases). V gave up 2 bases and J gave up 1 base, with 11 bases separating them. This CDR3 is built from 15 residues. Germline CDR1 is MNHNY and CDR2 is SVGAGI (reference sequence). As DNA, the CDR3 is TGTGCCAGCAGTTACGGCGGGGAACGCCAAGAGACCCAGTACTTC. Its protein is CASSYGGERQETQYF.

The V gene is TRBV10-1, the J gene TRBJ2-1, with TRBD1 identical over 9 bases. Germline loops: CDR1 WNHNN, CDR2 SYGVQD (reference sequence). The J segment lost 6 bases and the V segment lost 6 bases, leaving 9 bases of the junction unmatched. CDR3 length: 15 amino acids. The CDR3 sequence: CASSQQGAGPNEQFF. The CDR3 nucleotides read TGCGCCAGCAGCCAACAGGGGGCCGGGCCCAATGAGCAGTTCTTC.

The V call is TRBV10-2, the J call TRBJ1-6; D is uncertain. V dropped 0 bases and J dropped 9 bases, with 18 bases sitting between them. The CDR3 consists of 17 residues. Germline CDR1 reads WSHSY; CDR2 reads SAAADI. The CDR3 bases are TGCGCCAGCAGTGAGTCGGGAGGACTGTCCTTTGGTTCACCCCTCCACTTT. Protein: CASSESGGLSFGSPLHF.

The chain carries TRBV6-5 and TRBJ2-2, with a weak D call TRBD1 (6 bases). The germline CDR1 and CDR2 sequences are MNHEY and SVGAGI. The CDR3 sequence is 13 residues long. V lost 4 bases to trimming and J lost 4 bases, with 7 bases between them. In DNA form, the CDR3 reads TGTGCCAGCAGTTTGGACAGCACCGGGGAGCTGTTTTTT. This translates into CASSLDSTGELFF.

This rearrangement joins TRBV7-3 to TRBJ2-5; D perhaps matches TRBD1 (5 bases). This CDR3 has 15 amino acids. Trimming took off 8 bases at V and 4 bases at J, with 20 bases between the two ends. Germline V lookup: CDR1 SGHTA, CDR2 FQGTGA. CDR3 bases: TGTGCCAGCGCAGCTAAGGGGTTTAGGGGAGAGACCCAGTACTTC. Protein product: CASAAKGFRGETQYF.

V gene TRBV10-2 combines with J gene TRBJ2-5, with 8 bases identical to TRBD2. Gene TRBJ2-7 matches the end of the DNA better, so the J call may be wrong. Germline-derived CDR1 and CDR2 are WSHSY and SAAADI. The CDR3 is made up of 14 amino acids. CDR3 in amino acids: CASSYSGDSYEQYF. In nucleotides, the CDR3 is TGCGCCAGCAGTTATAGCGGGGATTCCTACGAGCAGTACTTC.

The rearrangement uses TRBV15 and TRBJ1-5, with D perhaps matching TRBD1 (5 bases). Trimming pared 1 base from V and 6 bases from J, leaving 13 bases between. Germline V gene sequence: CDR1 LNHNV, CDR2 YYDKDF (reference sequence). The CDR3 sequence is 15 residues long. In nucleotides, the CDR3 is TGTGCCACCAGCAGAGCTGCAGGGAATACTCAGCCCCAGCATTTT. As protein: CATSRAAGNTQPQHF.

The rearrangement uses TRBV11-1 and TRBJ1-2, with 8 bases fitting TRBD1. Germline V gene data show CDR1 as SGHAT and CDR2 as FQDESV (reference sequence). The CDR3 totals 19 residues. The ends lost 3 bases at V and 7 bases at J; junction bases unmatched: 22. This CDR3 is CASSFGTGGSGGPDGGYTF. The CDR3 nucleotides read TGTGCCAGCAGCTTTGGGACAGGTGGATCCGGGGGCCCGGATGGTGGCTACACCTTC.

The chain recombines TRBV10-3 with TRBJ1-2; 9 positions match TRBD1. Germline CDR1 and CDR2: ENHRY and SYGVKD. This CDR3 region has 14 residues. The trim removed 6 bases at V and 2 bases at J, leaving 4 bases unmatched. As DNA, the CDR3 is TGTGCCATCAGACAAGGGACAGGGAACTATGGCTACACCTTC. Translated, it gives CAIRQGTGNYGYTF.

The table lists this clone with a few counts. This chain uses TRBV5-1 with TRBJ2-3, with D possibly matching TRBD2 (6 bases). This CDR3 region has 15 residues. With 6 bases removed from V and 6 bases from J, the gap between germline ends came to 20 bases. Germline CDR1 is SGHRS and CDR2 is YFSETQ. CDR3 protein: CASTSTGAKKDTQYF. CDR3 nucleotides: TGCGCCAGCACCTCGACGGGAGCTAAAAAGGATACGCAGTATTTT.

This chain uses TRBV5-1 with TRBJ2-3; D may be TRBD1 (6 bases). The CDR3 runs to 17 residues. In germline, CDR1 is SGHRS, CDR2 YFSETQ. V lost 0 bases to trimming and J lost 3 bases, with 17 bases between them. CDR3: CASSLVVTNRGTDTQYF. CDR3 DNA: TGCGCCAGCAGCTTGGTTGTCACCAATAGGGGGACAGATACGCAGTATTTT.

A word on this clone: Distinct nucleotide sequences in the sample also encode this CDR3. V is TRBV19 and J is TRBJ1-1; D is unresolved. The V gene lost 6 bases and the J gene lost 0 bases, with 8 bases spanning the gap. Germline CDR1 LNHDA, CDR2 SQIVND (reference sequence). The CDR3 is 13 amino acids. The CDR3 DNA sequence: TGTGCCAGTAGCCGAACAGTGAACACTGAAGCTTTCTTT. Translating gives CASSRTVNTEAFF.

The chain uses TRBV5-1 and TRBJ2-5; maybe TRBD1 (6 bases). V dropped 4 bases and J dropped 6 bases, with 13 bases sitting between them. This CDR3 has 13 residues. Germline CDR1 and CDR2: SGHRS and YFSETQ. CDR3 nucleotides: TGCGCCAGCAGCAAGGGGGATGCACAGACCCAGTACTTC. This translates into CASSKGDAQTQYF.

The chain combines TRBV15 with TRBJ2-1; TRBD2 is a possible D gene (5 bases). The germline CDR1 and CDR2 sequences are LNHNV and YYDKDF (reference sequence). The length of the CDR3 is 13 residues. The ends were cut back, 5 bases at V and 2 bases at J, with 7 bases in the middle. The CDR3: CATSGGAYNEQFF. Written as DNA, the CDR3 is TGTGCCACCAGCGGAGGAGCCTACAATGAGCAGTTCTTC.

The V and J genes are TRBV28 and TRBJ1-5; D not resolved. The germline V gene has CDR1 MDHEN and CDR2 SYDVKM. The V and J ends lost 5 bases and 7 bases respectively, with 9 bases between them. The CDR3 is 12 residues long. CDR3: CASSNQIQPQHF. The CDR3 DNA reads as TGTGCCAGCAGTAATCAGATACAGCCCCAGCATTTT.